The 17 T cell receptor beta chains reported below all come from one sample, sequenced in a study of response to subunit inactivated influenza vaccine. MiXCR was run by TCRdb on the RT-PCR reads, yielding one entry per CDR3 protein. The sample lists 650,000 to 800,000 distinct CDR3 sequences; approximately 14% were seen once. The sequences come from PBMCs from blood, collected 14 to 15 days before vaccination. These receptors all come from a man between 45 and 60 years old who received an inactivated influenza vaccine.

The V gene is TRBV15, the J gene TRBJ2-7; the D gene is possibly TRBD1 (6 bases). V was trimmed by 2 bases and J by 6 bases, leaving 17 bases between them. Germline V gives CDR1 LNHNV, CDR2 YYDKDF (reference sequence). This CDR3 region has 15 residues. The CDR3 DNA reads as TGTGCCACCAGCAGAAGAACAGGGATAACGCGCGAGCAGTACTTC. This gives the protein CATSRRTGITREQYF.

This clonotype was detected only a few times. The rearrangement uses TRBV4-2 and TRBJ2-3; 10 nucleotides agree with TRBD2. This CDR3 is built from 19 residues. Germline values: CDR1 LGHNA, CDR2 YNFKEQ. Unmatched junction bases numbered 12, after V lost 0 bases and J lost 3 bases. The DNA for the CDR3 is TGTGCCAGCAGCCAAGATTTGAGCGGGGGGGTATTTTCGACAGATACGCAGTATTTT. Translating it yields CASSQDLSGGVFSTDTQYF.

This rearrangement joins TRBV29-1 to TRBJ1-2, with D possibly matching TRBD1 (5 bases). The germline V gene encodes CDR1 SQVTM and CDR2 ANQGSEA. With 7 bases removed from V and 8 bases from J, the gap between germline ends came to 14 bases. The CDR3 sequence is 11 residues long. The CDR3 bases are TGCAGCGCTACGACAGTTCAGGGCTACACCTTC. Translation gives CSATTVQGYTF. Variable domain in full (rest from reference TRBV29-1 and TRBJ1-2): SAVISQKPSRDICQRGTSLTIQCQVDSQVTMMFWYRQQPGQSLTLIATANQGSEATYESGFVIDKFPISRPNLTFSTLTVSNMSPEDSSIYLCSATTVQGYTFGSGTRLTVV.

The chain uses TRBV7-8 and TRBJ2-5, with 9 bases matching TRBD1. This CDR3 has 17 amino acids. J gave up 5 bases and V 0 bases, and 10 bases lay outside the gene matches. Germline V gene sequence: CDR1 SGHVS, CDR2 FQNEAQ. CDR3 bases: TGTGCCAGCAGCTTAGCACACACCGGGACAGGGAGGGAGACCCAGTACTTC. Translated: CASSLAHTGTGRETQYF.

The genes are TRBV21-1 and TRBJ2-7. TRBV21-1 is a pseudogene. The CDR3 contains 19 residues. The CDR3 region is CASSKKFSGSDFRTYEQYF. The DNA of the CDR3 is TGTGCCAGCAGCAAAAAGTTTTCGGGGTCAGACTTTAGAACCTACGAGCAGTACTTC.

The chain has TRBV11-2 and TRBJ2-1; 8 positions match TRBD1. The junction had 15 bases not matched to a gene; V was cut back by 4 bases and J by 4 bases. The CDR3 has 18 amino acids. Germline V CDR1 and CDR2: SGHAT, FQNNGV. In nucleotides, the CDR3 is TGTGCCAGCAGCTCGGGGGACAGGAGGTTCTGGGGTTACAATGAGCAGTTCTTC. Amino acids: CASSSGDRRFWGYNEQFF.

The CDR3 DNA sequence: TGTGCCAGCAGCCAGGGACTAGCGGGCGTCACAGATACGCAGTATTTT. Protein: CASSQGLAGVTDTQYF. The chain links TRBV11-1 to TRBJ2-3; 12 bases line up with TRBD2. V dropped 5 bases and J dropped 2; count of bases not matched to a gene: 5. CDR1 is SGHAT and CDR2 is FQDESV in the germline V gene (reference sequence). This CDR3 contains 16 residues.

This clonotype has just a few counts. The rearrangement links TRBV3-1 to TRBJ2-1; 7 bases align to TRBD2. V dropped 3 bases and J dropped 0; count of bases not matched to a gene: 8. Germline loops: CDR1 LGHDT, CDR2 YNNKEL (reference sequence). The CDR3 length is 17 residues. The CDR3 region is CASSHGTSVSSYNEQFF. The CDR3 DNA sequence: TGTGCCAGCAGCCACGGAACTAGCGTAAGCTCCTACAATGAGCAGTTCTTC.

This clonotype was seen more than once but under ten times. The gene calls are TRBV14 and TRBJ1-5; TRBD1 might be the D (5 bases). Germline V CDR1 and CDR2: SGHDN, FVKESK. V lost 2 bases, J lost 1 base, and 15 bases lay in between. CDR3 length: 17 amino acids. The CDR3 region has the DNA TGTGCCAGCAGCCAACCGGAAGGGGCCGGGAGCAATCAGCCCCAGCATTTT. Translation: CASSQPEGAGSNQPQHF.

This sequence joins TRBV11-1 and TRBJ1-2, with D possibly matching TRBD1 (6 bases). CDR1 is SGHAT and CDR2 is FQDESV in the germline V gene (reference sequence). Between the trimmed V and J ends, which lost 5 bases and 8 bases, there was a span of 30 bases. The CDR3 spans 18 residues. The CDR3, as DNA: TGTGCCAGCAGCCCCTTCAGGGACGGGACATCGGATTTGGGAGGCTACACCTTC. Protein: CASSPFRDGTSDLGGYTF.

A few counts support this clonotype. The rearrangement links TRBV5-6 to TRBJ2-1; TRBD2 agrees at 7 bases. Germline CDR1 reads SGHDT; CDR2 reads YYEEEE. With V trimmed by 0 bases and J by 4 bases, 4 bases remained unmatched. CDR3 size: 15 residues. Here the CDR3 reads CASSLVGRGYNEQFF. The CDR3 region has the DNA TGTGCCAGCAGCTTGGTTGGGAGGGGTTACAATGAGCAGTTCTTC. The whole variable domain, remainder taken from reference TRBV5-6 and TRBJ2-1, is DAGVTQSPTHLIKTRGQQVTLRCSPKSGHDTVSWYQQALGQGPQFIFQYYEEEERQRGNFPDRFSGHQFPNYSSELNVNALLLGDSALYLCASSLVGRGYNEQFFGPGTRLTVL.

A few counts support this clonotype. The chain has TRBV12-5 and TRBJ2-3; D is possibly TRBD2 (6 bases). The CDR3 length is 15 residues. Germline CDR1 reads LGHNT; CDR2 reads FRNRAP. V lost 5 bases, J lost 2 bases, and 14 bases lay in between. CDR3 amino acids: CASGPGLTNTDTQYF. The CDR3 bases are TGTGCTAGTGGTCCGGGACTCACGAACACAGATACGCAGTATTTT.

This clonotype was recorded a few times. The chain joins TRBV15 to TRBJ2-5, with 7 bases matching TRBD1. The trim removed 0 bases at V and 4 bases at J, leaving 5 bases unmatched. This CDR3 has 15 residues. Germline V gene data show CDR1 as LNHNV and CDR2 as YYDKDF (reference sequence). CDR3 sequence reads: CATSRDLGGGETQYF. The CDR3 bases are TGTGCCACCAGCAGAGATTTAGGGGGCGGAGAGACCCAGTACTTC.

This clonotype appeared many times. The chain combines TRBV5-1 with TRBJ1-3; no clear D. This CDR3 comprises 14 residues. Trimming removed 0 bases at V and 1 base at J, with 5 bases between. Germline V CDR1 and CDR2: SGHRS, YFSETQ. The CDR3 region is CASSLDLSGNTIYF. CDR3 bases: TGCGCCAGCAGCTTGGACCTTTCTGGAAACACCATATATTTT.

This clonotype appeared a single time. This chain joins TRBV9 and TRBJ2-3, with 9 bases aligning to TRBD2. The ends lost 2 bases at V and 1 base at J; junction bases unmatched: 8. Germline V CDR1 and CDR2: SGDLS, YYNGEE. The CDR3 is made up of 17 amino acids. The CDR3 DNA reads TGTGCCAGCAGCGTGTCGACTAGCGGAACGGGCACAGATACGCAGTATTTT. Protein: CASSVSTSGTGTDTQYF.

This clonotype was counted a few times. The genes are TRBV5-5 and TRBJ1-5, with D perhaps TRBD1 (5 bases). The CDR3 is made up of 13 amino acids. The germline V gene has CDR1 SGHKS and CDR2 YYEKEE (reference sequence). Trimming removed 3 bases at V and 7 bases at J, with 11 bases between. The CDR3 DNA is TGTGCCAGCAGCTGGGGGGAGCGGCAGCCCCAGCATTTT. Translated, it gives CASSWGERQPQHF. Based on the CDR3 plus reference TRBV5-5 and TRBJ1-5, the full variable domain is DAGVTQSPTHLIKTRGQQVTLRCSPISGHKSVSWYQQVLGQGPQFIFQYYEKEERGRGNFPDRFSARQFPNYSSELNVNALLLGDSALYLCASSWGERQPQHFGDGTRLSIL.

The genes are TRBV20-1 and TRBJ2-3, with 8 positions matching TRBD1. The junction had 5 bases not matched to a gene; V was cut back by 6 bases and J by 0 bases. The length of the CDR3 is 14 residues. Per the germline V gene, CDR1 is DFQATT and CDR2 is SNEGSKA (reference sequence). This CDR3 reads CSAFRDRSTDTQYF. CDR3 DNA sequence: TGCAGTGCCTTTCGGGACAGGAGCACAGATACGCAGTATTTT.